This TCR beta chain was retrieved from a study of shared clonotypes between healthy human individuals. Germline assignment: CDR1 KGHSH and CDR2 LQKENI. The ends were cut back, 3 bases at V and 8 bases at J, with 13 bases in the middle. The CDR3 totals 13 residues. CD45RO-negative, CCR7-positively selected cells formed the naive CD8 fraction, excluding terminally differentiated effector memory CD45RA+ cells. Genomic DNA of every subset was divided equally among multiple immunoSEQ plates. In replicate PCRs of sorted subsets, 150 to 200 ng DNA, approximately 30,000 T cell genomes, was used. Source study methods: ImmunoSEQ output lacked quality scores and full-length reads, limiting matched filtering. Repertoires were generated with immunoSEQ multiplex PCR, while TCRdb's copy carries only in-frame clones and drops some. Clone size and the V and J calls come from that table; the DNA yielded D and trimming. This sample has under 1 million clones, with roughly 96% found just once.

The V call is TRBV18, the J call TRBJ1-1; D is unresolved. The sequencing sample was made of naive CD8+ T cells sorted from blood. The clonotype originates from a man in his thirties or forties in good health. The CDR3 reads CASSPGQQREAFF. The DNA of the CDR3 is TGTGCCAGCTCACCCGGGCAACAGAGAGAAGCTTTCTTT.